What follows are 5 T cell receptor beta chains derived from one specimen sequenced in a study of blood T cell repertoires in COVID-19. Assay: immunoSEQ multiplex PCR; the TCRdb copy retains only in-frame clones and omits some. The data hold under 150,000 clones, with more than 75% observed a single time. Sequenced material: peripheral blood. The receptor set was obtained from a man aged 60 to 69 with acute or convalescent COVID-19.

This clone was counted once. V is TRBV5-1 and J is TRBJ2-5, with no clear D. This CDR3 has 14 residues. The germline V gene has CDR1 SGHRS and CDR2 YFSETQ. Trimming stripped 3 bases from V and 4 bases from J, with 13 bases between. The CDR3 coding sequence is TGCGCCAGCAGCTCCGGAGTGCAAGGAGAGACCCAGTACTTC. Translated: CASSSGVQGETQYF.

V usage is TRBV24-1 and J usage is TRBJ2-5, with D perhaps matching TRBD2 (5 bases). The CDR3 totals 10 residues. Germline V lookup: CDR1 KGHDR, CDR2 SFDVKD. With 11 bases removed from V and 7 bases from J, the gap between germline ends came to 10 bases. CDR3 region: CARTEGTQYF. In DNA, the CDR3 is TGTGCCAGGACTGAAGGGACCCAGTACTTC.

This clone turned up a few times. The chain carries TRBV7-6 and TRBJ2-3; 9 nucleotides match TRBD1. The CDR3 spans 15 residues. Per the germline V gene, CDR1 is SGHVS and CDR2 is FNYEAQ. The J segment lost 2 bases and the V segment lost 5 bases, leaving 5 bases of the junction unmatched. CDR3 bases: TGTGCCAGCAGCCCCTGGACAGGGGACACAGATACGCAGTATTTT. Residues: CASSPWTGDTDTQYF.

J is TRBJ2-2 and V is TRBV18; D is uncertain. CDR1 and CDR2 (germline): KGHSH, LQKENI. Trimming removed 2 bases from V and 7 bases from J, with 11 bases in between. The CDR3 is 14 amino acids. CDR3 nucleotide sequence: TGTGCCAGCTCACCAGATCGAGGCAGCGGGGAGCTGTTTTTT. It is translated as CASSPDRGSGELFF.

V usage is TRBV10-3 and J usage is TRBJ2-7; a possible D gene is TRBD1 (6 bases). The germline V gene has CDR1 ENHRY and CDR2 SYGVKD. V lost 3 bases to trimming and J lost 4 bases, with 19 bases between them. The CDR3 runs 16 residues. CDR3 amino acids: CAISDPELGAGYEQYF. For the CDR3, the DNA is TGTGCCATCAGTGACCCGGAACTGGGGGCTGGTTACGAGCAGTACTTC.